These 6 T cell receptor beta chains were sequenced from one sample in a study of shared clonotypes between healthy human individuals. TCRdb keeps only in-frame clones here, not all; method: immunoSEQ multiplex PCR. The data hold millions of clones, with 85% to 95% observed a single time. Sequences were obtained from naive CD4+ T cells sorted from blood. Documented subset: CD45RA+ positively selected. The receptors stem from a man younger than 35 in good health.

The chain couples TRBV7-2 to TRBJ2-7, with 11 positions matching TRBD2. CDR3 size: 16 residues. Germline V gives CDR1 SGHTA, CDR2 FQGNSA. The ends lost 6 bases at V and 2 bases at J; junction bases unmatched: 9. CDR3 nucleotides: TGTGCCAGCAGGCCTTTTACTAGCGGGAGTCCCTACGAGCAGTACTTC. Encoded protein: CASRPFTSGSPYEQYF.

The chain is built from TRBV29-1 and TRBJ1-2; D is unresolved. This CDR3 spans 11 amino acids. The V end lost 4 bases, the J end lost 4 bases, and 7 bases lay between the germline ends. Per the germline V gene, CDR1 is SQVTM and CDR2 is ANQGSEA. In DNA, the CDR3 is TGCAGCGTTGGCGAGATCTATGGCTACACCTTC. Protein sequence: CSVGEIYGYTF.

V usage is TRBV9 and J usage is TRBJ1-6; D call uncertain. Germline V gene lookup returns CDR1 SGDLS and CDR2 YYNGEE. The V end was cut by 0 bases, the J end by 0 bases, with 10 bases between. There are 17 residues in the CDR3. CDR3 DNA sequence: TGTGCCAGCAGCGTAGGCTATTTGAGCTCCTATAATTCACCCCTCCACTTT. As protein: CASSVGYLSSYNSPLHF. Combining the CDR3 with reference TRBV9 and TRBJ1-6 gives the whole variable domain DSGVTQTPKHLITATGQRVTLRCSPRSGDLSVYWYQQSLDQGLQFLIQYYNGEERAKGNILERFSAQQFPDLHSELNLSSLELGDSALYFCASSVGYLSSYNSPLHFGNGTRLTVT.

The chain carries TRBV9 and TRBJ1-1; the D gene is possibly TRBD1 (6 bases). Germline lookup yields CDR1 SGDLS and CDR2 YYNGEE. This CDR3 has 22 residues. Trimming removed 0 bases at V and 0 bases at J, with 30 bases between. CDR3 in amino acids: CASSVVLNYYSAEGELNTEAFF. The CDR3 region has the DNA TGTGCCAGCAGCGTAGTATTGAACTACTACTCGGCGGAGGGGGAGTTGAACACTGAAGCTTTCTTT.

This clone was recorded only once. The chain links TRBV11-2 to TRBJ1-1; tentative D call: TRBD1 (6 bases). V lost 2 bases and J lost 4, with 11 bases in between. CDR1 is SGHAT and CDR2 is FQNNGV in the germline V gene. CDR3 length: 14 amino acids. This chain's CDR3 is CASSLTGGGTEAFF. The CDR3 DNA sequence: TGTGCCAGCAGCTTAACTGGGGGCGGCACTGAAGCTTTCTTT.

The DNA for the CDR3 is TGCAGTACCTTAAGCACAGATACGCAGTATTTT. Translating gives CSTLSTDTQYF. The V call is TRBV20-1, the J call TRBJ2-3; D remains unclear. The CDR3 has 11 amino acids. V shed 8 bases and J shed 0 bases, with 6 bases lying between them. The germline CDR1 and CDR2 sequences are DFQATT and SNEGSKA (reference sequence).